This T cell receptor (beta chain) was sequenced for a study of shared clonotypes between healthy human individuals. Study findings and constraints: Non-shared clonotypes displayed generation probabilities falling below those of clonotypes present in all four donors.

Notes on this clone: The antigen is unknown.

The authors split each subset's genomic DNA evenly across several immunoSEQ plates. Clones were sequenced by immunoSEQ multiplex PCR, and TCRdb holds only the in-frame ones, with some missing. The data hold about 2 million clones, with about 95% observed a single time. Naive CD8 cells lacked CD45RO and underwent positive selection for CCR7, leaving out terminally differentiated effector memory CD45RA+ cells. Donors comprised healthy HIV-negative adults lacking recent acute infections or vaccinations. Sequencing used naive CD8+ T cells sorted from blood. The source is a man aged 18 to 30 in good health.

This chain's CDR3 is CASSLGRGYPDSPLHF. The CDR3 region has the DNA TGTGCCAGCAGTTTAGGCAGGGGGTACCCGGATTCACCCCTCCACTTT. The genes are TRBV27 and TRBJ1-6; 7 positions match TRBD1. Germline CDR1 reads MNHEY; CDR2 reads SMNVEV (reference sequence). With V trimmed by 2 bases and J by 8 bases, 9 bases remained unmatched. The CDR3 sequence is 16 residues long.